Shown below are 28 T cell receptor beta chains from a single sample sequenced in a study of CD8+ T cells in alopecia areata. Investigators isolated RNA and reverse transcribed it into cDNA to act as the sequencing template. TCRdb's copy holds only in-frame clones and misses some; the assay was immunoSEQ multiplex PCR. This sample has under 350,000 clones, with 58% found just once. Treatment in this sample: oral pan-JAK inhibitor, 5-10 mg twice daily. The source was CD4+ T cells sorted from blood, collected at week 24, from a patient treated with tofacitinib. The receptors here all came from a human donor with alopecia areata.

Concerning this clone itself: The same CDR3 can be traced to other DNA sequences in this sample. This chain joins TRBV28 and TRBJ2-5, with D unresolved. Trimming shortened V by 5 bases and J by 5 bases, and 6 bases separated the two germline ends. The CDR3 covers 11 residues. Germline V gene lookup returns CDR1 MDHEN and CDR2 SYDVKM. The CDR3 spells CASSLQETQYF. The CDR3 nucleotides read TGTGCCAGCAGTCTTCAGGAGACCCAGTACTTC.

This clone was seen more than once but under ten times. The chain uses TRBV7-2 and TRBJ2-6; D gene unclear. This CDR3 contains 14 residues. Between the trimmed V and J ends, which lost 5 bases and 0 bases, there was a span of 5 bases. Germline-derived CDR1 and CDR2 are SGHTA and FQGNSA. CDR3 in amino acids: CASSAISGANVLTF. For the CDR3, the DNA is TGTGCCAGCAGCGCAATCTCTGGGGCCAACGTCCTGACTTTC.

This clone has a single count. The V and J genes are TRBV5-1 and TRBJ2-2, with 10 bases fitting TRBD2. With V trimmed by 0 bases and J by 8 bases, 10 bases remained unmatched. There are 17 residues in the CDR3. CDR1 SGHRS and CDR2 YFSETQ come from the germline V gene. The CDR3 reads CASSLAPAGGPEGELFF. The CDR3 nucleotides are TGCGCCAGCAGCTTGGCCCCAGCGGGGGGGCCAGAGGGGGAGCTGTTTTTT. The full variable domain, in which reference TRBV5-1 and TRBJ2-2 provide the parts outside the CDR3, is KAGVTQTPRYLIKTRGQQVTLSCSPISGHRSVSWYQQTPGQGLQFLFEYFSETQRNKGNFPGRFSGRQFSNSRSEMNVSTLELGDSALYLCASSLAPAGGPEGELFFGEGSRLTVL.

The genes are TRBV10-3 and TRBJ2-1; 7 bases map to TRBD1. The CDR3 extends over 14 amino acids. In germline, CDR1 is ENHRY, CDR2 SYGVKD. V shed 2 bases and J 2 bases; nucleotides not matched to a gene: 0. The CDR3 DNA is TGTGCCATCAGTGAGCAGGGGGCCTACAATGAGCAGTTCTTC. It encodes CAISEQGAYNEQFF.

The chain joins TRBV29-1 to TRBJ2-5; 7 bases line up with TRBD2. The CDR3 spans 12 residues. V gave up 7 bases and J gave up 2 bases; unmatched junction bases: 4. Germline V gives CDR1 SQVTM, CDR2 ANQGSEA. The DNA for the CDR3 is TGCAGCGGGACCGGGGGGCAAGAGACCCAGTACTTC. Translated: CSGTGGQETQYF.

This clone showed up just a few times. V usage is TRBV7-9 and J usage is TRBJ2-1; TRBD1 or TRBD2 may be the D gene (5 bases each). V was shortened by 5 bases and J by 0 bases, with 8 bases between the two germline ends. CDR3 length: 14 amino acids. From germline, CDR1 is SEHNR and CDR2 FQNEAQ (reference sequence). The CDR3 DNA sequence: TGTGCCAGCAGCACCGGGACCTCCTACAATGAGCAGTTCTTC. This codes for CASSTGTSYNEQFF.

This rearrangement joins TRBV4-1 to TRBJ2-3, with D perhaps matching TRBD1 (6 bases). V was clipped by 1 base and J by 1 base, with 9 bases between them. The CDR3 consists of 15 residues. The V gene's germline CDR1 is MGHRA and CDR2 YSYEKL. CDR3 nucleotide sequence: TGCGCCAGCAGCCAAGGACAGGACCGCACAGATACGCAGTATTTT. Translated, it gives CASSQGQDRTDTQYF.

To note about this clone: Compared with germline, one end of the junction differs, possibly owing to a read error. The chain recombines TRBV10-3 with TRBJ1-5; D gene ambiguous. This CDR3 is 17 amino acids long. The germline CDR1 and CDR2 sequences are ENHRY and SYGVKD. The CDR3, as DNA: TGTGCCATCAGTCAGTCCGCGGCAGGTGCTAGCAATCAGCCCCAGCATTTT. It yields the protein CAISQSAAGASNQPQHF.

The chain couples TRBV9 to TRBJ2-5; 7 positions agree with TRBD1. The CDR3 has 16 residues. CDR1 and CDR2 from the germline V gene are SGDLS and YYNGEE. Trimming at V came to 0 bases and at J to 2 bases, leaving 7 bases not matched to a gene. The CDR3 protein is CASSVETGSLQETQYF. The CDR3 DNA reads as TGTGCCAGCAGCGTAGAGACAGGGTCATTACAAGAGACCCAGTACTTC.

Only a few counts were recorded for this clone. The J gene is TRBJ2-3, the V gene TRBV25-1; D ambiguous. The CDR3 has 13 residues. The germline V gene encodes CDR1 MGHDK and CDR2 SYGVNS. V shed 4 bases and J shed 7 bases, with 12 bases lying between them. CDR3 sequence: CASSAHSRYTQYF. In DNA, the CDR3 is TGTGCCAGCAGTGCCCACTCGCGATATACGCAGTATTTT.

The chain combines TRBV30 with TRBJ2-5; D gene uncertain. The CDR3 spans 12 residues. The germline V gene encodes CDR1 GTSNPN and CDR2 SVGIG (reference sequence). Trimming took 3 bases from V and 1 from J, leaving 6 bases between them. Here the CDR3 reads CAWRKVQETQYF. Written as DNA, the CDR3 is TGTGCCTGGAGGAAGGTCCAAGAGACCCAGTACTTC.

In DNA, the CDR3 is TGCAGCGTTGTGGTAGGGCGAGAAAAACTGTTTTTT. Its protein is CSVVVGREKLFF. The rearrangement uses TRBV29-1 and TRBJ1-4; D unclear. Germline-derived CDR1 and CDR2 are SQVTM and ANQGSEA. This CDR3 has 12 amino acids. V was clipped by 4 bases and J by 8 bases, with 11 bases between them. The complete variable domain, with remaining parts taken from reference TRBV29-1 and TRBJ1-4, reads SAVISQKPSRDICQRGTSLTIQCQVDSQVTMMFWYRQQPGQSLTLIATANQGSEATYESGFVIDKFPISRPNLTFSTLTVSNMSPEDSSIYLCSVVVGREKLFFGSGTQLSVL.

The table lists this clone with a count of one. The V call is TRBV30, the J call TRBJ2-7, with 8 bases that match TRBD1. The CDR3 covers 13 residues. J lost 4 bases, V lost 4 bases, and 6 bases had no gene match. Germline V gives CDR1 GTSNPN, CDR2 SVGIG (reference sequence). DNA of the CDR3: TGTGCCTGGACCGACCAGGGGGCTTACGAGCAGTACTTC. Protein: CAWTDQGAYEQYF.

This clone was counted a few times. J is TRBJ2-7 and V is TRBV7-9; maybe TRBD2 (6 bases). The CDR3 contains 12 residues. CDR1 is SEHNR, CDR2 FQNEAQ, per germline (reference sequence). V was trimmed by 5 bases and J by 4 bases, leaving 9 bases between them. The CDR3 DNA reads TGTGCCAGCAGCACCGGGGGATACGAGCAGTACTTC. Its translation: CASSTGGYEQYF.

This clone occurred a few times. This sample includes further DNA sequences coding for the same CDR3. J is TRBJ2-5 and V is TRBV20-1; no definite D call. Germline CDR1 and CDR2: DFQATT and SNEGSKA (reference sequence). Between the trimmed V and J ends, which lost 0 bases and 5 bases, there was a span of 1 base. The CDR3 sequence is 10 residues long. The CDR3 DNA reads TGCAGTGCTAGAGAGGAGACCCAGTACTTC. This gives the protein CSAREETQYF.

This clone was seen only a few times. The gene calls are TRBV4-1 and TRBJ2-5; D is unclear. Germline V lookup: CDR1 MGHRA, CDR2 YSYEKL. CDR3 length: 15 amino acids. V was clipped by 1 base and J by 2 bases, with 11 bases between them. The CDR3 loop reads CASSQGLTPQETQYF. The CDR3 DNA is TGCGCCAGCAGCCAAGGTCTCACCCCTCAAGAGACCCAGTACTTC.

The chain carries TRBV6-1 and TRBJ2-5, with D tentatively TRBD1 (6 bases). Germline CDR1 is MNHNS and CDR2 is SASEGT. V gave up 3 bases and J gave up 1 base, with 9 bases separating them. CDR3 length: 14 residues. The CDR3: CASSDGQSQETQYF. In nucleotides, the CDR3 is TGTGCCAGCAGTGATGGACAGTCCCAAGAGACCCAGTACTTC.

The V call is TRBV4-1, the J call TRBJ1-4; D not certain. Trimming pared 0 bases from V and 5 bases from J, leaving 7 bases between. In germline, CDR1 is MGHRA, CDR2 YSYEKL. There are 14 residues in the CDR3. CDR3 amino acids: CASSQDPGNEKLFF. For the CDR3, the DNA is TGCGCCAGCAGCCAAGATCCCGGGAATGAAAAACTGTTTTTT.

The chain uses TRBV2 and TRBJ2-5, with 7 bases identical to TRBD2. Per germline, CDR1 SNHLY and CDR2 FYNNEI. CDR3 size: 15 residues. V was pared by 2 bases and J by 4 bases, with 7 bases of the junction left unmatched. The CDR3: CASSEFSGGGETQYF. DNA for the CDR3: TGTGCCAGCAGTGAATTTTCGGGGGGAGGAGAGACCCAGTACTTC. Full variable domain (remainder filled in from reference TRBV2 and TRBJ2-5): EPEVTQTPSHQVTQMGQEVILRCVPISNHLYFYWYRQILGQKVEFLVSFYNNEISEKSEIFDDQFSVERPDGSNFTLKIRSTKLEDSAMYFCASSEFSGGGETQYFGPGTRLLVL.

This clone was counted once. This sequence joins TRBV15 and TRBJ2-5; maybe TRBD2 (6 bases). The CDR3 extends over 16 amino acids. Trimming left V 0 bases short and J 2 bases short, with 13 bases between. Germline assignment: CDR1 LNHNV and CDR2 YYDKDF (reference sequence). In nucleotides, the CDR3 is TGTGCCACCAGCAGAGATCCTATCGCGGGGCAAGAGACCCAGTACTTC. It translates to CATSRDPIAGQETQYF.

V usage is TRBV6-5 and J usage is TRBJ2-5, with 12 bases matching TRBD2. The V segment lost 7 bases and the J segment 3 bases; nucleotides outside the gene matches: 6. The CDR3 runs to 15 residues. Germline CDR1 reads MNHEY; CDR2 reads SVGAGI. CDR3 loop: CASTTRLAGEETQYF. The DNA for the CDR3 is TGTGCCAGCACCACCCGACTAGCGGGGGAAGAGACCCAGTACTTC.

This chain connects TRBV9 to TRBJ1-6; no reliable D call. Trimming took 0 bases from V and 8 from J, leaving 9 bases between them. The CDR3 runs to 14 residues. Germline CDR1 SGDLS, CDR2 YYNGEE. Here the CDR3 DNA reads TGTGCCAGCAGCGTAGGGAGGAGGGATTCACCCCTCCACTTT. Amino acids: CASSVGRRDSPLHF.

The V and J genes are TRBV9 and TRBJ1-2; TRBD1 matches at 7 bases. This CDR3 comprises 16 residues. The J segment lost 1 base and the V segment lost 3 bases, leaving 9 bases of the junction unmatched. Germline V gene data show CDR1 as SGDLS and CDR2 as YYNGEE. The CDR3 region has the DNA TGTGCCAGCAGCGCTCTGACAGGGTCAAGTAACTATGGCTACACCTTC. It specifies CASSALTGSSNYGYTF.

The J gene is TRBJ2-7, the V gene TRBV29-1, with 11 bases matching TRBD1. The CDR3 loop spans 15 amino acids. The V and J ends lost 2 bases and 3 bases, in that order; junction bases with no gene match: 6. Germline CDR1 is SQVTM and CDR2 is ANQGSEA. The CDR3 is CSVEPGQGGLYEQYF. CDR3 bases: TGCAGCGTTGAACCGGGACAGGGGGGACTCTACGAGCAGTACTTC.

This rearrangement joins TRBV4-1 to TRBJ1-1; D call uncertain. The CDR3 loop spans 17 amino acids. Trimming took 0 bases from V and 0 from J, leaving 14 bases between them. Germline V gene data show CDR1 as MGHRA and CDR2 as YSYEKL. CDR3 sequence reads: CASSQEISSGMNTEAFF. The CDR3 region has the DNA TGCGCCAGCAGCCAAGAAATTTCGTCGGGCATGAACACTGAAGCTTTCTTT.

Only a few counts were recorded for this clone. J is TRBJ1-2 and V is TRBV7-9; 7 bases line up with TRBD1. Germline V gene sequence: CDR1 SEHNR, CDR2 FQNEAQ (reference sequence). This CDR3 spans 13 amino acids. Unmatched junction bases numbered 2, after V lost 3 bases and J lost 4 bases. The DNA for the CDR3 is TGTGCCAGCAGCTTTCAGGGGGTCTATGGCTACACCTTC. Translation: CASSFQGVYGYTF.

The CDR3 loop reads CASSQPPGSSYEQYF. The CDR3 region has the DNA TGTGCCAGCTCACAACCTCCGGGTAGCTCCTACGAGCAGTACTTC. The rearrangement joins TRBV18 to TRBJ2-7, with no clear D. Trimming left V 4 bases short and J 0 bases short, with 13 bases between. The CDR3 is 15 residues long. The germline gives CDR1 KGHSH, CDR2 LQKENI.

This clone has a count of ten or more. The chain has TRBV6-6 and TRBJ1-1, with D possibly matching TRBD1 (5 bases). Trimming removed 6 bases from V and 2 bases from J, with 16 bases in between. This CDR3 contains 15 residues. Germline values: CDR1 MNHNY, CDR2 SVGAGI (reference sequence). The CDR3 DNA is TGTGCCAGCAGCCGCGACGGGGCGGACAACACTGAAGCTTTCTTT. This codes for CASSRDGADNTEAFF.